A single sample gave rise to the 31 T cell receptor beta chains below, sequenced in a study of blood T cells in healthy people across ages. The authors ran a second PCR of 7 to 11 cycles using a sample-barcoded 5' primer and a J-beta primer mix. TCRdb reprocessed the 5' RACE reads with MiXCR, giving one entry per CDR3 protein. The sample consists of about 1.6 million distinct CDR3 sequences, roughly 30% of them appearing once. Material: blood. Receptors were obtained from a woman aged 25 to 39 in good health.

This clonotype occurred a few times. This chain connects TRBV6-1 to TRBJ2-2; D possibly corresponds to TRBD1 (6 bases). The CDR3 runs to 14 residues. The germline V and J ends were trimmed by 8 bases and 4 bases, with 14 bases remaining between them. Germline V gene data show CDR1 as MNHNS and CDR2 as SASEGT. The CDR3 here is CASLPWTATGELFF. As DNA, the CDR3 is TGTGCCAGCCTCCCTTGGACAGCCACCGGGGAGCTGTTTTTT.

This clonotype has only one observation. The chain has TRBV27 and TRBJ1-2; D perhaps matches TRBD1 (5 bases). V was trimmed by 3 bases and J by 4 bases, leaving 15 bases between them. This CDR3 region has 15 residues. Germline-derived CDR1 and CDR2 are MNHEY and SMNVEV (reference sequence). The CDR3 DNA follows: TGTGCCAGCAGTTTCGGGGACTCCCGAGGCTATGGCTACACCTTC. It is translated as CASSFGDSRGYGYTF.

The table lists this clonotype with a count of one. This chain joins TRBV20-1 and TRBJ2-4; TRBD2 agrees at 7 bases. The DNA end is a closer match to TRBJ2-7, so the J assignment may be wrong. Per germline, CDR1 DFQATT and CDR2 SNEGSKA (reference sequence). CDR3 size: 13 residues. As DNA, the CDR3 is TGCAGTGCTAGCGGGGGGAGTCTGAACGAGCAGTACTTC. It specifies CSASGGSLNEQYF.

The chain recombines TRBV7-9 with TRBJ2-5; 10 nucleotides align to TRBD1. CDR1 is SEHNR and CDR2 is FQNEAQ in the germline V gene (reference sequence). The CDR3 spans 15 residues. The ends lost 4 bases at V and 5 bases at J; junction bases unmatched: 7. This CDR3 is CASSSPDRGSETQYF. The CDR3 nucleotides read TGTGCCAGCAGCTCCCCGGACAGGGGGAGCGAGACCCAGTACTTC. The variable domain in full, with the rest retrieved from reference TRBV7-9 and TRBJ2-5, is DTGVSQNPRHKITKRGQNVTFRCDPISEHNRLYWYRQTLGQGPEFLTYFQNEAQLEKSRLLSDRFSAERPKGSFSTLEIQRTEQGDSAMYLCASSSPDRGSETQYFGPGTRLLVL.

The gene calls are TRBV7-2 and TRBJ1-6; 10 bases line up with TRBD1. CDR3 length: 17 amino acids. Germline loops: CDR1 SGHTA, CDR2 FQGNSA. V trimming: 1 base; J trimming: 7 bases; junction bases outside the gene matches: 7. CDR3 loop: CASSLGVWTGGNSPLHF. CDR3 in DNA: TGTGCCAGCAGCTTAGGAGTGTGGACAGGGGGGAATTCACCCCTCCACTTT.

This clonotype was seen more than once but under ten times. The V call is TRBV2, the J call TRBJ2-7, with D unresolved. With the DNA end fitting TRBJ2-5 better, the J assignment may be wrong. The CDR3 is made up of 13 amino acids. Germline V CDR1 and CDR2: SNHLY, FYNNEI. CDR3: CASRLPQVETQYF. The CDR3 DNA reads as TGTGCCAGCAGACTCCCCCAGGTGGAGACCCAGTACTTC.

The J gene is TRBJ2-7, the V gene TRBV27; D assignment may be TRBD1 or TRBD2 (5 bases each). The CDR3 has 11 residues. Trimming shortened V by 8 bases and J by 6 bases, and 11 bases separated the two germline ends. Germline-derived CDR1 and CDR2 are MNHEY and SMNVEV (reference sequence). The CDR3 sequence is CASSHGAEQYF. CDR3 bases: TGTGCCAGCTCGCACGGGGCCGAGCAGTACTTC.

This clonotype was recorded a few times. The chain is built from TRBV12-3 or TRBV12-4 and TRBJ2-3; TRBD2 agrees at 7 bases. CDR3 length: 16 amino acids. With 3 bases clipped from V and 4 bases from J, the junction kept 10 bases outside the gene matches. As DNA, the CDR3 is TGTGCCAGCAGTTTTTACGCGCGCGGGGGTGCAGATACGCAGTATTTT. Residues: CASSFYARGGADTQYF.

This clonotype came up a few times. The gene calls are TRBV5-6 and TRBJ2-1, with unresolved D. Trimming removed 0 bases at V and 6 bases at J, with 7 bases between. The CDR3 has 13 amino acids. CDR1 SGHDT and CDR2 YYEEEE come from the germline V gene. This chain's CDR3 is CASSLGFVNEQFF. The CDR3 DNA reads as TGTGCCAGCAGCTTGGGGTTCGTCAATGAGCAGTTCTTC.

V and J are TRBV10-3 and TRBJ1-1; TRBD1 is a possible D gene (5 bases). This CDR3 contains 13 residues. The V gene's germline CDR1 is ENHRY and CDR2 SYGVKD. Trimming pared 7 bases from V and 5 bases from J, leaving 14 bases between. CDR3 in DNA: TGTGCCATCACCCGGCAGGGAGGGACTGAAGCTTTCTTT. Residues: CAITRQGGTEAFF.

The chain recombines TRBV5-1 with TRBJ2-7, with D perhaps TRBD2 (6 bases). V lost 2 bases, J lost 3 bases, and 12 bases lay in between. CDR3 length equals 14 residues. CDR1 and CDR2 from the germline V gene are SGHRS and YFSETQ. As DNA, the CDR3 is TGCGCCAGCAGCTTAGGGACTGACAACTACGAGCAGTACTTC. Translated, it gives CASSLGTDNYEQYF.

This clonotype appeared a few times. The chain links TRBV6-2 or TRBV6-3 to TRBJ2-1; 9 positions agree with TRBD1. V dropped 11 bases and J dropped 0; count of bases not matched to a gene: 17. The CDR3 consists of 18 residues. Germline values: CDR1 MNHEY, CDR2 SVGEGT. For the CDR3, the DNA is TGTGCCTCTCTTCGGGGACAGGGTCTGGGGAGCTCCTACAATGAGCAGTTCTTC. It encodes CASLRGQGLGSSYNEQFF.

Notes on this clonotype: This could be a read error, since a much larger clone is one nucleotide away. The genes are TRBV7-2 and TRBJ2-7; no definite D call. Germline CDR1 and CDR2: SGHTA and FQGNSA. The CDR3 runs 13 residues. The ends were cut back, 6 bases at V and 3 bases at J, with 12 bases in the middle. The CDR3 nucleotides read TGTGCCAGCAGTCCCGAGAGCCTCTACGAGCAGTACTTC. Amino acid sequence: CASSPESLYEQYF.

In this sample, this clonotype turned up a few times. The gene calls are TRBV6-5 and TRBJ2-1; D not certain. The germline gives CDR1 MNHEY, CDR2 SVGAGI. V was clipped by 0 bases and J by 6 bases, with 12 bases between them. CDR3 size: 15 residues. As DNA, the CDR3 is TGTGCCAGCAGTTACTCCTCCGACCCATCCAATGAGCAGTTCTTC. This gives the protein CASSYSSDPSNEQFF.

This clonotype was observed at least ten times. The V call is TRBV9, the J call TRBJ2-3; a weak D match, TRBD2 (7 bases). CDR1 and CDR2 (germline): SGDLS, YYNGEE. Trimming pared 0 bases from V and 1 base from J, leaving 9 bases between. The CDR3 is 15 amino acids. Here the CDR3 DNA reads TGTGCCAGCAGCGTAGCGGGGGGCCGCACAGATACGCAGTATTTT. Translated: CASSVAGGRTDTQYF.

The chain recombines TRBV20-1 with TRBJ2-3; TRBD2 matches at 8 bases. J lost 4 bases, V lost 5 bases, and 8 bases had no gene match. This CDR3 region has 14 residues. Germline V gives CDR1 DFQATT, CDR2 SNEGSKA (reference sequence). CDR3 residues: CSALRAGEADTQYF. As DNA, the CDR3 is TGCAGTGCTCTCAGAGCGGGGGAGGCAGATACGCAGTATTTT.

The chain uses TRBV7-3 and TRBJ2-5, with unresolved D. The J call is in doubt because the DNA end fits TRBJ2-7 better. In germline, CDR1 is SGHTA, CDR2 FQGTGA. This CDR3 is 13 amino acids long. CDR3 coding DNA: TGTGCCAGCAGTTTGGGCACCCCCAACGAGCAGTACTTC. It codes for CASSLGTPNEQYF.

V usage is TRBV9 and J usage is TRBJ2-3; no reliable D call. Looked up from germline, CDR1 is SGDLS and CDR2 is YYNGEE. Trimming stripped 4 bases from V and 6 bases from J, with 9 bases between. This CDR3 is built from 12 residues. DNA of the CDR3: TGTGCCAGCAGCTTTGTGTCGGATACGCAGTATTTT. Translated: CASSFVSDTQYF.

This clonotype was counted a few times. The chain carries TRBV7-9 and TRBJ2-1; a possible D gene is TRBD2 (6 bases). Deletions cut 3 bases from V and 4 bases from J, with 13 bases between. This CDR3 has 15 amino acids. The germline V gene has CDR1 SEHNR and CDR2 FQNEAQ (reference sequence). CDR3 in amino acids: CASSFDGGPYNEQFF. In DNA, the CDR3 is TGTGCCAGCAGCTTCGACGGGGGACCTTACAATGAGCAGTTCTTC.

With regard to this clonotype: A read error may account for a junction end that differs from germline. The CDR3 DNA follows: TGTGCCAGCAGTGAGTCTAGCGGGAGTACCAGTTACGAGCAGTACTTC. Amino acid sequence: CASSESSGSTSYEQYF. The chain uses TRBV10-3 and TRBJ2-7, with 10 bases lining up with TRBD2. The CDR3 has 16 residues. In germline, CDR1 is ENHRY, CDR2 SYGVKD.

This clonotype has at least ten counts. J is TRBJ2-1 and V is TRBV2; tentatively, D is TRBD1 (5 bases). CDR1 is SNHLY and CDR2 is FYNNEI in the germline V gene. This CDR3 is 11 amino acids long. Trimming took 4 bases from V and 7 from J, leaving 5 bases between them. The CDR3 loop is CASSAGNEQFF. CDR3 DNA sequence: TGTGCCAGCAGTGCAGGGAATGAGCAGTTCTTC.

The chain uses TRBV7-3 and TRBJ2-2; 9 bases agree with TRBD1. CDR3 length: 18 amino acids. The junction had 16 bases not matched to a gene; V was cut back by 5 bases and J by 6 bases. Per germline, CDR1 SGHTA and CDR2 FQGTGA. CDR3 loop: CASSPLGAGQGISGELFF. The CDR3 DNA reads TGTGCCAGCAGCCCACTTGGAGCGGGACAGGGAATATCCGGGGAGCTGTTTTTT.

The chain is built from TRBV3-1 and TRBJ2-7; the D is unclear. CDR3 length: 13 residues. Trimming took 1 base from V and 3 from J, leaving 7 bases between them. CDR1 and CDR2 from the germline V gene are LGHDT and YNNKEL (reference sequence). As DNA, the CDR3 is TGTGCCAGCAGCCAAGCGCGACGCTACGAGCAGTACTTC. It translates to CASSQARRYEQYF.

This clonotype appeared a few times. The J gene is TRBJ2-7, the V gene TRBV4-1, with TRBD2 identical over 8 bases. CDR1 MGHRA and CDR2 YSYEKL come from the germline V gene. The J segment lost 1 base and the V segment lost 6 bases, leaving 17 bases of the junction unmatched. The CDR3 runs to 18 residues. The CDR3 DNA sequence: TGCGCCAGCAGTCTCAACGTTCCGCGGGAGGACTTATCCTACGAGCAGTACTTC. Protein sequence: CASSLNVPREDLSYEQYF.

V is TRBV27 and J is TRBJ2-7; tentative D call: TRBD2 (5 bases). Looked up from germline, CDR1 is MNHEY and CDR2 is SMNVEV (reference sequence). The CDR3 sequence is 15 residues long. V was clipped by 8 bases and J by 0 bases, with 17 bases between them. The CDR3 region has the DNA TGTGCCAGCGAGGGTTCGAAGTCGAGCTCCTACGAGCAGTACTTC. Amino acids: CASEGSKSSSYEQYF.

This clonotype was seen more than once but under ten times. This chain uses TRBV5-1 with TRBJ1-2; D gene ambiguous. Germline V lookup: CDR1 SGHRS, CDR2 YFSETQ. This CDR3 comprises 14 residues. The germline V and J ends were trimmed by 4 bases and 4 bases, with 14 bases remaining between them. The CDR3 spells CASSIETRIYGYTF. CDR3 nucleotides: TGCGCCAGCAGCATCGAGACACGGATCTATGGCTACACCTTC.

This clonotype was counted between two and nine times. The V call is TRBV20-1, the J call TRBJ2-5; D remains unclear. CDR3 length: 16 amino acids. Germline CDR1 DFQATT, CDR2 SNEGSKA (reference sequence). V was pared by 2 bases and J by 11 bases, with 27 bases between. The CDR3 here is CSARNPRADGYNEQYF. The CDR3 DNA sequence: TGCAGTGCTAGAAATCCTCGGGCAGACGGTTACAATGAGCAGTACTTC.

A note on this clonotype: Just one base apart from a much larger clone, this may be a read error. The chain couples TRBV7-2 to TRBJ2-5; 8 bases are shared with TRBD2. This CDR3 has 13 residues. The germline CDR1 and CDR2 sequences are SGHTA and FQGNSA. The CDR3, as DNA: TGTGCCAGCGCGACTAGCGCGAGGGAGACCCAGTGCTTC. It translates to CASATSARETQCF. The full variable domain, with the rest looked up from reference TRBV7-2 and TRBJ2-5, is GAGVSQSPSNKVTEKGKDVELRCDPISGHTALYWYRQSLGQGLEFLIYFQGNSAPDKSGLPSDRFSAERTGGSVSTLTIQRTQQEDSAVYLCASATSARETQCFGPGTRLLVL.

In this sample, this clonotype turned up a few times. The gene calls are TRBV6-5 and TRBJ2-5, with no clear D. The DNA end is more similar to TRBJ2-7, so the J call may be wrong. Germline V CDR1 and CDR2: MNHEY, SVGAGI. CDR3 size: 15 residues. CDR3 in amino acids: CASRKGNDGAYEQYF. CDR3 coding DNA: TGTGCCAGCAGAAAAGGAAATGACGGAGCTTACGAGCAGTACTTC.

The CDR3 DNA reads TGCGCCAGCAGCCAAAGTTTCAGCGGCTCCTACAATGAGCAGTTCTTC. Translated: CASSQSFSGSYNEQFF. The chain links TRBV4-1 to TRBJ2-1; D perhaps matches TRBD2 (5 bases). V was cut by 2 bases and J by 0 bases, with 11 bases left in between. CDR1 is MGHRA, CDR2 YSYEKL, per germline. The CDR3 length is 16 residues.

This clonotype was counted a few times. The CDR3 reads CASSLGGKNYEQYF. CDR3 sequence (DNA): TGTGCCAGCAGCTTAGGGGGGAAGAACTACGAGCAGTACTTC. The V call is TRBV7-6, the J call TRBJ2-7, with D possibly being TRBD1 or TRBD2 (5 bases each). Trimming cost V 1 base and J 3 bases, with 10 bases left between them. Germline V gene data show CDR1 as SGHVS and CDR2 as FNYEAQ. The CDR3 extends over 14 amino acids. The whole variable domain, filled in from reference TRBV7-6 and TRBJ2-7, reads GAGVSQSPRYKVTKRGQDVALRCDPISGHVSLYWYRQALGQGPEFLTYFNYEAQQDKSGLPNDRFSAERPEGSISTLTIQRTEQRDSAMYRCASSLGGKNYEQYFGPGTRLTVT.